These 9 T cell receptor beta chains share one sample of origin, sequenced in a study of monozygotic twins with inflammatory bowel disease. Using the 5' RACE reads, TCRdb records one entry per CDR3 protein without DNA. In total, the table holds some 150,000 distinct CDR3 sequences. Sequencing used blood. These receptors came from a human donor with ulcerative colitis or Crohn's disease, or a healthy co-twin of an affected twin (not recorded which).

The gene calls are TRBV29-1 and TRBJ1-1; TCRdb gives TRBD1 as the D gene, but with no DNA this cannot be confirmed. This CDR3 contains 12 residues. Germline CDR1 and CDR2: SQVTM and ANQGSEA. CDR3 sequence reads: CSVRTGGTEAFF. The whole variable domain, filled in from reference TRBV29-1 and TRBJ1-1, reads SAVISQKPSRDICQRGTSLTIQCQVDSQVTMMFWYRQQPGQSLTLIATANQGSEATYESGFVIDKFPISRPNLTFSTLTVSNMSPEDSSIYLCSVRTGGTEAFFGQGTRLTVV.

The rearrangement links TRBV19 to TRBJ2-7; absent DNA, TCRdb's TRBD1 call cannot be checked. CDR3 length: 15 residues. Per germline, CDR1 LNHDA and CDR2 SQIVND (reference sequence). This CDR3 is CASSVRDRGFREQYF.

This sequence joins TRBV27 and TRBJ1-1. Germline V gene data show CDR1 as MNHEY and CDR2 as SMNVEV (reference sequence). The CDR3 has 15 residues. The CDR3 loop is CASSWAPRGNTEAFF.

The chain joins TRBV5-1 to TRBJ2-7; the TRBD1 assignment by TCRdb is unverifiable without DNA. The CDR3 is made up of 14 amino acids. Germline CDR1 is SGHRS and CDR2 is YFSETQ. This chain's CDR3 is CASSPGQGTDEQYF.

The chain joins TRBV29-1 to TRBJ1-1; TCRdb selects TRBD1, and the lack of DNA leaves this call unchecked. Germline V gene sequence: CDR1 SQVTM, CDR2 ANQGSEA. This CDR3 is built from 14 residues. CDR3 region: CSVSLGVLNTEAFF.

This chain joins TRBV12-3 or TRBV12-4 and TRBJ1-2; absent DNA, TCRdb's TRBD1 call cannot be checked. The CDR3 is 13 residues long. The CDR3: CASSFGHSYGYTF.

The rearrangement uses TRBV20-1 and TRBJ1-1; TCRdb gives TRBD1 as the D gene, but with no DNA this cannot be confirmed. This CDR3 has 14 amino acids. Germline CDR1 and CDR2: DFQATT and SNEGSKA (reference sequence). The CDR3 protein is CSVGQGWGSTEAFF.

The rearrangement uses TRBV20-1 and TRBJ2-5; the TCRdb D gene call, TRBD2, has no DNA to confirm it. This CDR3 has 15 residues. Germline V lookup: CDR1 DFQATT, CDR2 SNEGSKA (reference sequence). CDR3 region: CSARDPAGAGETQYF.

V is TRBV18 and J is TRBJ1-1. Germline values: CDR1 KGHSH, CDR2 LQKENI. CDR3 length: 13 residues. CDR3 sequence: CASSASGNTEAFF.